The entry below gives a single T cell receptor (beta chain) sequence along with its context. What it recognizes is unknown. The data are from a study of T cell responses to AZD1222 COVID-19 vaccine. TCRdb keeps only in-frame clones here, not all; method: immunoSEQ multiplex PCR. The sample holds about 270,000 clones; 90% to 95% are singletons and the top ten take around 0.6%. Points from the study as a whole: Increased Spike-specific TCR breadth and depth were observed after two AZD1222 doses. Sampling captured repertoires only after the peak T cell response.

The CDR3 sequence is 16 residues long. The germline V gene has CDR1 MDHEN and CDR2 SYDVKM. V shed 2 bases, J shed 1 base, and the junction held 6 bases outside the gene matches. The source was peripheral blood, collected 28 days after the second AZD1222 dose. The clonotype was recovered from an adult who received the AZD1222 COVID-19 vaccine. The V gene is TRBV28, the J gene TRBJ1-1, with 8 positions matching TRBD1. The CDR3 DNA is TGTGCCAGCAGTTTACCCCAGGGGGCGTCGAACACTGAAGCTTTCTTT. This sequence encodes CASSLPQGASNTEAFF. Looking up the rest from reference TRBV28 and TRBJ1-1 gives the full variable domain: DVKVTQSSRYLVKRTGEKVFLECVQDMDHENMFWYRQDPGLGLRLIYFSYDVKMKEKGDIPEGYSVSREKKERFSLILESASTNQTSMYLCASSLPQGASNTEAFFGQGTRLTVV.